One T cell receptor (beta chain) is described in this entry. Its matching antigen is unknown. Sequencing targeted TCR beta in blood CD8+ and CD4+ T cells. This entry comes from a study of CD8 T cells in Susac syndrome. Study-level findings and limits: The authors acknowledged that the study's TCR sequencing and HLA analysis involved relatively few individuals.

Reverse transcription of roughly 0.45 to 1 ug RNA used random hexamers. MiXCR was run by TCRdb on the immunoSEQ multiplex PCR reads, yielding one entry per CDR3 protein. Of 75,000 to 95,000 distinct CDR3 sequences in the sample, approximately 93% were seen once. The CDR3 sequence is 21 residues long. Germline values: CDR1 SGHAT, CDR2 FQDESV (reference sequence). V lost 1 base to trimming and J lost 0 bases, with 22 bases between them. The chain has TRBV11-1 and TRBJ2-6, with a possible D match to TRBD1 (5 bases). The sequence was obtained from a human donor with Susac syndrome. Material: CD8+ T cells from PBMCs. As DNA, the CDR3 is TGTGCCAGCAGCTTAGGTTATTACAGGAGACCTCAAGGCTCTGGGGCCAACGTCCTGACTTTC. Its translation: CASSLGYYRRPQGSGANVLTF.